The rows below give T cell receptor beta chains drawn from one sample of a study of CD8+ T cells in alopecia areata. Sequenced by immunoSEQ multiplex PCR; TCRdb stores in-frame clones only, minus some. The repertoire holds over 200,000 clones, with 64% as singletons. The specimen comprised CD4+ T cells sorted from blood, sampled at week 4, from a patient treated with tofacitinib. These receptors all come from a human donor with alopecia areata. CDR3s include the opening cysteine and the closing phenylalanine or tryptophan. D genes are given only for firm matches. Rows give clone size only sometimes, using once, few, many, or a class for an expanded clone.

CDR3 protein: CAISESGSTEAFF
CDR3 DNA: TGTGCCATCAGTGAGTCGGGCAGCACTGAAGCTTTCTTT
D gene: NA
J gene: TRBJ1-1
clone size: NA
V gene: TRBV10-3

CDR3 protein: CASSGGQGAGNEQFF
CDR3 DNA: TGTGCCAGCAGTGGGGGACAGGGGGCGGGGAATGAGCAGTTCTTC
D gene: TRBD1
J gene: TRBJ2-1
clone size: NA
V gene: TRBV2

CDR3 protein: CSVCGRMNTEAFF
CDR3 DNA: TGCAGCGTTTGCGGACGGATGAACACTGAAGCTTTCTTT
D gene: NA
J gene: TRBJ1-1
clone size: NA
V gene: TRBV29-1

CDR3 protein: CSAPGTPQETQYF
CDR3 DNA: TGCAGCGCCCCCGGGACTCCCCAAGAGACCCAGTACTTC
D gene: NA
J gene: TRBJ2-5
clone size: few
V gene: TRBV29-1

CDR3 protein: CASRPRLAGGQETQYF
CDR3 DNA: TGTGCCAGCAGACCAAGACTAGCGGGGGGGCAAGAGACCCAGTACTTC
D gene: TRBD2
J gene: TRBJ2-5
clone size: NA
V gene: TRBV7-2

CDR3 protein: CASSEKIYEQYF
CDR3 DNA: TGTGCCAGCAGTGAAAAGATATACGAGCAGTACTTC
D gene: NA
J gene: TRBJ2-7
clone size: NA
V gene: TRBV2

CDR3 protein: CASTLVGTGRGETQYF
CDR3 DNA: TGTGCCAGCACCTTGGTGGGGACTGGGAGGGGAGAGACCCAGTACTTC
D gene: TRBD2
J gene: TRBJ2-5
clone size: NA
V gene: TRBV7-2

CDR3 protein: CASSIGSYSKFF
CDR3 DNA: TGTGCCAGTAGTATAGGATCGTACAGTAAGTTCTTC
D gene: NA
J gene: TRBJ2-1
clone size: NA
V gene: TRBV19

CDR3 protein: CASSTVLPGFRGYTF
CDR3 DNA: TGTGCCAGTAGTACCGTTCTCCCGGGGTTTCGTGGCTACACCTTC
D gene: NA
J gene: TRBJ1-2
clone size: NA
V gene: TRBV19

CDR3 protein: CASSQGELDTQYF
CDR3 DNA: TGTGCCAGCAGTCAGGGGGAATTGGATACGCAGTATTTT
D gene: TRBD1
J gene: TRBJ2-3
clone size: NA
V gene: TRBV2

CDR3 protein: CASSLPGPPNNYGYTF
CDR3 DNA: TGTGCCAGCAGCTTGCCCGGTCCCCCGAATAACTATGGCTACACCTTC
D gene: NA
J gene: TRBJ1-2
clone size: NA
V gene: TRBV5-6

CDR3 protein: CASSLGTGRSQSLHF
CDR3 DNA: TGTGCCAGCTCACTAGGGACAGGGAGATCCCAGTCCCTCCACTTT
D gene: TRBD1
J gene: TRBJ1-6
clone size: few
V gene: TRBV18

CDR3 protein: CSVEPQEGTGELFF
CDR3 DNA: TGCAGCGTTGAGCCCCAGGAAGGCACCGGGGAGCTGTTTTTT
D gene: NA
J gene: TRBJ2-2
clone size: NA
V gene: TRBV29-1

CDR3 protein: CASGGGTWDTQYF
CDR3 DNA: TGTGCCAGCGGAGGGGGGACCTGGGATACGCAGTATTTT
D gene: NA
J gene: TRBJ2-3
clone size: once
V gene: TRBV7-2

CDR3 protein: CASSARGRAYQETQYF
CDR3 DNA: TGTGCCAGCAGCGCTCGGGGCAGGGCCTACCAAGAGACCCAGTACTTC
D gene: NA
J gene: TRBJ2-5
clone size: NA
V gene: TRBV7-2

CDR3 protein: CVSSIWTSGGNTGELFF
CDR3 DNA: TGTGTCAGCAGCATCTGGACTAGCGGGGGGAACACCGGGGAGCTGTTTTTT
D gene: TRBD2
J gene: TRBJ2-2
clone size: NA
V gene: TRBV7-9

CDR3 protein: CASSQGLAGGIYEQYF
CDR3 DNA: TGTGCCAGCAGTCAGGGACTAGCGGGGGGGATCTACGAGCAGTACTTC
D gene: TRBD2
J gene: TRBJ2-7
clone size: NA
V gene: TRBV2

CDR3 protein: CASSQSGTGANEQYF
CDR3 DNA: TGCGCCAGCAGTCAATCCGGGACAGGAGCCAACGAGCAGTACTTC
D gene: TRBD1
J gene: TRBJ2-7
clone size: NA
V gene: TRBV23-1

CDR3 protein: CASSLLGGDTQYF
CDR3 DNA: TGTGCCAGCAGCTTATTGGGGGGAGATACGCAGTATTTT
D gene: NA
J gene: TRBJ2-3
clone size: few
V gene: TRBV7-3

CDR3 protein: CAWSREATEAFF
CDR3 DNA: TGTGCCTGGAGTAGGGAGGCCACTGAAGCTTTCTTT
D gene: NA
J gene: TRBJ1-1
clone size: NA
V gene: TRBV30

CDR3 protein: CASSSAGGETQYF
CDR3 DNA: TGCGCCAGCAGCTCGGCAGGGGGAGAGACCCAGTACTTC
D gene: TRBD1
J gene: TRBJ2-5
clone size: NA
V gene: TRBV5-1

CDR3 protein: CASSQLAGVDNEQFF
CDR3 DNA: TGTGCCAGCAGTCAATTAGCGGGGGTGGACAATGAGCAGTTCTTC
D gene: TRBD2
J gene: TRBJ2-1
clone size: NA
V gene: TRBV25-1

CDR3 protein: CASSLGQVEPQHF
CDR3 DNA: TGTGCCAGCAGCTTAGGACAGGTGGAGCCCCAGCATTTT
D gene: NA
J gene: TRBJ1-5
clone size: NA
V gene: TRBV7-6

CDR3 protein: CAWNWQGSAEAFF
CDR3 DNA: TGTGCCTGGAACTGGCAAGGGAGTGCTGAAGCTTTCTTT
D gene: NA
J gene: TRBJ1-1
clone size: NA
V gene: TRBV30

CDR3 protein: CASSLSGAANSPLHF
CDR3 DNA: TGTGCCAGCAGTTTATCAGGGGCAGCAAATTCACCCCTCCACTTT
D gene: NA
J gene: TRBJ1-6
clone size: NA
V gene: TRBV27

CDR3 protein: CASSVGQISGNTIYF
CDR3 DNA: TGTGCCAGCAGCGTCGGACAGATCTCTGGAAACACCATATATTTT
D gene: NA
J gene: TRBJ1-3
clone size: NA
V gene: TRBV4-2

CDR3 protein: CASSQDFGARTGSNQPQHF
CDR3 DNA: TGCGCCAGCAGCCAAGATTTTGGGGCCCGGACAGGGAGTAATCAGCCCCAGCATTTT
D gene: TRBD1
J gene: TRBJ1-5
clone size: few
V gene: TRBV4-1

CDR3 protein: CAWSSARTSGGRSVTGELFF
CDR3 DNA: TGTGCCTGGAGTTCCGCGCGAACTAGCGGGGGGCGGAGCGTCACCGGGGAGCTGTTTTTT
D gene: TRBD2
J gene: TRBJ2-2
clone size: NA
V gene: TRBV30

CDR3 protein: CASSGRPSGEQYF
CDR3 DNA: TGTGCCAGCTCAGGACGCCCTTCGGGAGAGCAGTACTTC
D gene: NA
J gene: TRBJ2-7
clone size: NA
V gene: TRBV18

CDR3 protein: CASSTPGTLGPYGYTF
CDR3 DNA: TGTGCCAGCAGCACCCCAGGGACCCTCGGGCCCTATGGCTACACCTTC
D gene: NA
J gene: TRBJ1-2
clone size: NA
V gene: TRBV7-2

CDR3 protein: CASREQGASVKLFF
CDR3 DNA: TGTGCCAGCAGGGAACAGGGAGCATCGGTAAAACTGTTTTTT
D gene: NA
J gene: TRBJ1-4
clone size: NA
V gene: TRBV6-5

CDR3 protein: CASSPQGTNEKLFF
CDR3 DNA: TGTGCCAGCTCACCCCAGGGAACTAATGAAAAACTGTTTTTT
D gene: NA
J gene: TRBJ1-4
clone size: NA
V gene: TRBV18

CDR3 protein: CASSETLTGTEAFF
CDR3 DNA: TGTGCCAGCAGTGAGACACTAACCGGGACTGAAGCTTTCTTT
D gene: NA
J gene: TRBJ1-1
clone size: NA
V gene: TRBV2

CDR3 protein: CASSLQSSGANVLTF
CDR3 DNA: TGTGCCAGCAGTCTACAGAGCTCTGGGGCCAACGTCCTGACTTTC
D gene: NA
J gene: TRBJ2-6
clone size: NA
V gene: TRBV27

CDR3 protein: CAISGSDREETQYF
CDR3 DNA: TGTGCCATCAGTGGGTCGGACAGAGAAGAGACCCAGTACTTC
D gene: NA
J gene: TRBJ2-5
clone size: NA
V gene: TRBV10-3

CDR3 protein: CASSSKGTDTQYF
CDR3 DNA: TGTGCCAGCAGCTCTAAGGGCACAGATACGCAGTATTTT
D gene: NA
J gene: TRBJ2-3
clone size: NA
V gene: TRBV5-4

CDR3 protein: CASTSFSNSPLHF
CDR3 DNA: TGTGCCAGCACCTCGTTCTCTAATTCACCCCTCCACTTT
D gene: NA
J gene: TRBJ1-6
clone size: NA
V gene: TRBV7-9

CDR3 protein: CATSRAPSGGTDTQYF
CDR3 DNA: TGTGCCACCAGCAGAGCGCCTAGCGGGGGCACAGATACGCAGTATTTT
D gene: TRBD2
J gene: TRBJ2-3
clone size: once
V gene: TRBV15